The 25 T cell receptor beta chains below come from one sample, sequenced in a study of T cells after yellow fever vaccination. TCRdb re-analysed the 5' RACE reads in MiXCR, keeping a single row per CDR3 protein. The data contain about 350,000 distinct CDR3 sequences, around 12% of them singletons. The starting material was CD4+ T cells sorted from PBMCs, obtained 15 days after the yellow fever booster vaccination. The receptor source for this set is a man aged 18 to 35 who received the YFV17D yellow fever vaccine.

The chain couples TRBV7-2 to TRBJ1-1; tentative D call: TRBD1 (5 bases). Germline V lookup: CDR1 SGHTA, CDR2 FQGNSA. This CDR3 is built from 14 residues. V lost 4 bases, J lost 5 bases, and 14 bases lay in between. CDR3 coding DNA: TGTGCCAGCAGCTCCCAGTTGGGGGGGACTGAAGCTTTCTTT. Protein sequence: CASSSQLGGTEAFF.

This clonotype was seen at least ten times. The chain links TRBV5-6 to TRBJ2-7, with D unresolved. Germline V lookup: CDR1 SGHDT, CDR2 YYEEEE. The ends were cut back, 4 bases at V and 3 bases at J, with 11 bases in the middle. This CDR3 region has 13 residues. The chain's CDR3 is CASSPLPGYEQYV. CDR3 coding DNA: TGTGCCAGCAGCCCCCTCCCGGGCTACGAGCAGTACGTC.

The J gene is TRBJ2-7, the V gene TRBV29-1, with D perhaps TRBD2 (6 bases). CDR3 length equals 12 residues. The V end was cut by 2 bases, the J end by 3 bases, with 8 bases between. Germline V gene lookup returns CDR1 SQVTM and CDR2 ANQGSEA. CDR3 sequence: CSVEQGGYEQYF. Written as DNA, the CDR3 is TGCAGCGTTGAACAGGGAGGCTACGAGCAGTACTTC.

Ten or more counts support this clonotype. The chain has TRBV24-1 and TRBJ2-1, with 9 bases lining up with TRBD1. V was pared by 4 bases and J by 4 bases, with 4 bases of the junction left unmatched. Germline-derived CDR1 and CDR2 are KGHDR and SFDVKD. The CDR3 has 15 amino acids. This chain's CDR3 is CATSDDRGAYNEQFF. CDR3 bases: TGTGCCACCAGTGACGACAGGGGGGCTTACAATGAGCAGTTCTTC.

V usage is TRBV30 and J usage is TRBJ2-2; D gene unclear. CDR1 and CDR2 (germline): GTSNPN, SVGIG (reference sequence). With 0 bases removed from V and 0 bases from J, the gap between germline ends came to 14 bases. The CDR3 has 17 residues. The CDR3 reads CAWSVPYGQPNTGELFF. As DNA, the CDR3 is TGTGCCTGGAGTGTACCTTATGGGCAGCCGAACACCGGGGAGCTGTTTTTT.

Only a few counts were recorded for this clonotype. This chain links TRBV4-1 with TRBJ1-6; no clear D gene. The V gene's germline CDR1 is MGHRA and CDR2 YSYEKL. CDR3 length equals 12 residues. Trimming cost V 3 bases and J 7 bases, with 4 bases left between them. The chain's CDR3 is CASSQVNSPLHF. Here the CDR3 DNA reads TGCGCCAGCAGCCAGGTCAATTCACCCCTCCACTTT.

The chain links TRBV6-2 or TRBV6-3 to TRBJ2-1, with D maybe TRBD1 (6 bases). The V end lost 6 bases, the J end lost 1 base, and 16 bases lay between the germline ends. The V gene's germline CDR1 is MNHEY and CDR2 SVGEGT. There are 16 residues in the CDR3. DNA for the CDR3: TGTGCCAGCAGCCTCCGTAGGGGGAGATCCTACAATGAGCAGTTCTTC. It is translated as CASSLRRGRSYNEQFF.

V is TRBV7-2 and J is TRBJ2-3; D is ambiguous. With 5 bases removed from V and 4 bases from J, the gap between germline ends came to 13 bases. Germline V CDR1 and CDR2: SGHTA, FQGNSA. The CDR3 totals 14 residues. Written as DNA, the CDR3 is TGTGCCAGCAGCCAACGGCCGGTCTCAGATACGCAGTATTTT. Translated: CASSQRPVSDTQYF.

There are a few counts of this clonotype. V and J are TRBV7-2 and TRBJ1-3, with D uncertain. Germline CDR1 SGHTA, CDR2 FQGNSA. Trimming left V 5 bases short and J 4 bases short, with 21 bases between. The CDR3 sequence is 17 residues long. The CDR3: CASSHGYSRTGGNTIYF. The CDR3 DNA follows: TGTGCCAGCAGCCATGGATACTCTAGGACCGGAGGAAACACCATATATTTT.

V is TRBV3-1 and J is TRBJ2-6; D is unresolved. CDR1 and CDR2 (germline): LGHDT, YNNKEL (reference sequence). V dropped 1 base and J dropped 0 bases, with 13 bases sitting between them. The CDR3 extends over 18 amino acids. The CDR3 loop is CASSQGLGGNSGANVLTF. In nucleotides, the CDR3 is TGTGCCAGCAGCCAAGGTCTTGGCGGAAACTCTGGGGCCAACGTCCTGACTTTC.

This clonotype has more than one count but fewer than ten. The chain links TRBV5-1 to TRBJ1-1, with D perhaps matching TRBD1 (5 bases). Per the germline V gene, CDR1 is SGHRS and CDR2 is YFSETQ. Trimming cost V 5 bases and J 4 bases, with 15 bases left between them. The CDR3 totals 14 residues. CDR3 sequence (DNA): TGCGCCAGCAGATCCCCGGGGGGAGGCACTGAAGCTTTCTTT. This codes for CASRSPGGGTEAFF.

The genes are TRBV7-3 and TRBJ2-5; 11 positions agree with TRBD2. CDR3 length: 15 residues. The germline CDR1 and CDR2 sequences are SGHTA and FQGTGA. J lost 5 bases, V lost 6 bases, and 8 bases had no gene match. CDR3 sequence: CASRISGGARETQYF. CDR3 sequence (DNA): TGTGCCAGCAGAATTAGCGGGGGGGCTCGGGAGACCCAGTACTTC.

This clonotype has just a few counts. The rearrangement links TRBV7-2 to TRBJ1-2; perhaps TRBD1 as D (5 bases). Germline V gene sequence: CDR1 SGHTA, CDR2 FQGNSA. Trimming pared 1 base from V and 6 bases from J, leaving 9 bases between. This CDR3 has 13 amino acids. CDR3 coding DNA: TGTGCCAGCAGCTTAGACAGGCTTAATGGCTACACCTTC. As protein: CASSLDRLNGYTF.

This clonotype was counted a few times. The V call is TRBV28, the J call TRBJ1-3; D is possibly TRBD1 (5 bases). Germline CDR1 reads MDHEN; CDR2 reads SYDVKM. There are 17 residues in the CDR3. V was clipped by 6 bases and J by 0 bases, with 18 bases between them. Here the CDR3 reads CASSRDQGISSGNTIYF. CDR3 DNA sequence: TGTGCCAGCAGCCGCGACCAGGGAATCTCCTCTGGAAACACCATATATTTT. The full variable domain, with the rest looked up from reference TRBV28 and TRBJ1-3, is DVKVTQSSRYLVKRTGEKVFLECVQDMDHENMFWYRQDPGLGLRLIYFSYDVKMKEKGDIPEGYSVSREKKERFSLILESASTNQTSMYLCASSRDQGISSGNTIYFGEGSWLTVV.

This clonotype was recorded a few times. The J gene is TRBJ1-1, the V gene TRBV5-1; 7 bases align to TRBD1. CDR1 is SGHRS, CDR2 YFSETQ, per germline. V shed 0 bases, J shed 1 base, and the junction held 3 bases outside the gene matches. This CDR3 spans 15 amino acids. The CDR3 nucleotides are TGCGCCAGCAGCTTGGTCTACAGGGGGAACACTGAAGCTTTCTTT. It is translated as CASSLVYRGNTEAFF. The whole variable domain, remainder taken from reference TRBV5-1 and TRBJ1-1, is KAGVTQTPRYLIKTRGQQVTLSCSPISGHRSVSWYQQTPGQGLQFLFEYFSETQRNKGNFPGRFSGRQFSNSRSEMNVSTLELGDSALYLCASSLVYRGNTEAFFGQGTRLTVV.

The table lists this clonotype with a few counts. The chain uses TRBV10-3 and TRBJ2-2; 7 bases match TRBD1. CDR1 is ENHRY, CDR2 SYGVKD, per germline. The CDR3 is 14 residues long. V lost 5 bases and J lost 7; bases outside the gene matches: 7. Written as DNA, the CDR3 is TGTGCCATCAGTACAACAGGGGCGGACGGGGAGCTGTTTTTT. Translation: CAISTTGADGELFF.

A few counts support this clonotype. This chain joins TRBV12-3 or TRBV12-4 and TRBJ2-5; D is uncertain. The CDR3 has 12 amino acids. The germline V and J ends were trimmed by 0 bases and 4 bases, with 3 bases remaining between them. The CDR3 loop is CASSLAIETQYF. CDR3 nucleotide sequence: TGTGCCAGCAGTTTAGCCATAGAGACCCAGTACTTC.

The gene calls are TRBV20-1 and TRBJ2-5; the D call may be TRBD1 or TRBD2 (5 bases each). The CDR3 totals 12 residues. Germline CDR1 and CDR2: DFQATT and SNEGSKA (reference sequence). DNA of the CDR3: TGCAGCCACTTAAACGAGGGGGAGACCCAGTACTTC. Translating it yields CSHLNEGETQYF.

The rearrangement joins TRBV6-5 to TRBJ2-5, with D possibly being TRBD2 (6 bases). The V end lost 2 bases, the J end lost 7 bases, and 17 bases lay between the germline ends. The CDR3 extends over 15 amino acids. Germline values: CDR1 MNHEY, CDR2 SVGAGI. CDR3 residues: CASSYAGLPSRTQYF. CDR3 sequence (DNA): TGTGCCAGCAGTTACGCGGGACTCCCTTCCCGGACCCAGTACTTC.

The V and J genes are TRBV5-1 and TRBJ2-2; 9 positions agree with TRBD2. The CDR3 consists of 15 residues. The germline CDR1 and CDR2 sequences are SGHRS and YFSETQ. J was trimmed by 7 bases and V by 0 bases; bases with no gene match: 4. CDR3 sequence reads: CASSLEAGGVGELFF. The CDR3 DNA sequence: TGCGCCAGCAGCTTGGAAGCGGGGGGCGTCGGGGAGCTGTTTTTT.

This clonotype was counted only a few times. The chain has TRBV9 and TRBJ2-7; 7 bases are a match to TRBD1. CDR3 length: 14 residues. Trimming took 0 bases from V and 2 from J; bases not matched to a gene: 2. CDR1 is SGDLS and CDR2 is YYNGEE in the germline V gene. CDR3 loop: CASSVGQGAYEQYF. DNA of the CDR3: TGTGCCAGCAGCGTAGGGCAGGGGGCCTACGAGCAGTACTTC. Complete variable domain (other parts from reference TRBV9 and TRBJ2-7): DSGVTQTPKHLITATGQRVTLRCSPRSGDLSVYWYQQSLDQGLQFLIQYYNGEERAKGNILERFSAQQFPDLHSELNLSSLELGDSALYFCASSVGQGAYEQYFGPGTRLTVT.

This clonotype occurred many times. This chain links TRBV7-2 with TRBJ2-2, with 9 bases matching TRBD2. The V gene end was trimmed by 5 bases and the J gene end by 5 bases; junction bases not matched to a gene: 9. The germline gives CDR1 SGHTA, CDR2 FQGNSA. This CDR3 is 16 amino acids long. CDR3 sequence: CASSRSSGGTTGELFF. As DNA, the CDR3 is TGTGCCAGCAGCCGAAGCAGCGGGGGGACTACCGGGGAGCTGTTTTTT.

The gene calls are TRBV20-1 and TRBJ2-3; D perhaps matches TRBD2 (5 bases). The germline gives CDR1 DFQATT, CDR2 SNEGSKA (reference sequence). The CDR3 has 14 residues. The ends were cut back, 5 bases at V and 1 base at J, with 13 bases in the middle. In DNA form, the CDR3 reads TGCAGTGCTCCCCTTCCGCGGGGCACAGATACGCAGTATTTT. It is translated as CSAPLPRGTDTQYF.

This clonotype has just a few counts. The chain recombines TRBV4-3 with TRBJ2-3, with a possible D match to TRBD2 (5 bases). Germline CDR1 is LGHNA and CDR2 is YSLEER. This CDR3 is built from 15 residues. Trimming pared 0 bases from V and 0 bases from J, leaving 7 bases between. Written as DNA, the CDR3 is TGCGCCAGCAGCCAAGATCGGACTAGCACAGATACGCAGTATTTT. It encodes CASSQDRTSTDTQYF.

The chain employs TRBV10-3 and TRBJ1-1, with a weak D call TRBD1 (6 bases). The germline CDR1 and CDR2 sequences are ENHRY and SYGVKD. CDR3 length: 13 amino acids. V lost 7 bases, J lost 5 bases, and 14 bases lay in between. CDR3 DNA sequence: TGTGCCATCACGAGGGGGGTGGCTACTGAAGCTTTCTTT. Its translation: CAITRGVATEAFF.